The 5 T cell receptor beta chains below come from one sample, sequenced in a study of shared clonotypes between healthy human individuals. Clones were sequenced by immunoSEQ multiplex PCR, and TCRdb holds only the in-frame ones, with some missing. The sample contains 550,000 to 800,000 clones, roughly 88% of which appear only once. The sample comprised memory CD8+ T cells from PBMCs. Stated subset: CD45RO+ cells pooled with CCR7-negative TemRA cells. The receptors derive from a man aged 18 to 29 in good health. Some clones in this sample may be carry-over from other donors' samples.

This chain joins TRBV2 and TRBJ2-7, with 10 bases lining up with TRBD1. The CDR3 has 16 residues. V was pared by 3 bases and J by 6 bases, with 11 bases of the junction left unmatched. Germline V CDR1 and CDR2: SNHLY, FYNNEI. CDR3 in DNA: TGTGCCAGCAGTGATGTCCGGGACAGGGGCAGGTCCGAGCAGTACTTC. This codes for CASSDVRDRGRSEQYF. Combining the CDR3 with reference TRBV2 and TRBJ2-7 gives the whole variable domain EPEVTQTPSHQVTQMGQEVILRCVPISNHLYFYWYRQILGQKVEFLVSFYNNEISEKSEIFDDQFSVERPDGSNFTLKIRSTKLEDSAMYFCASSDVRDRGRSEQYFGPGTRLTVT.

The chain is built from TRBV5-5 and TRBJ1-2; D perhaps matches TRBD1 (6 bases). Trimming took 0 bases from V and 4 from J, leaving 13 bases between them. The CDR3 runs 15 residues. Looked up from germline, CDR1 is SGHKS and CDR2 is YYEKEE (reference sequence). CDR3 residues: CASSLVQGTIYGYTF. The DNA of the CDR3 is TGTGCCAGCAGCTTGGTACAGGGAACAATCTATGGCTACACCTTC. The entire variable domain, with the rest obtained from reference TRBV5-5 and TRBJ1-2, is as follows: DAGVTQSPTHLIKTRGQQVTLRCSPISGHKSVSWYQQVLGQGPQFIFQYYEKEERGRGNFPDRFSARQFPNYSSELNVNALLLGDSALYLCASSLVQGTIYGYTFGSGTRLTVV.

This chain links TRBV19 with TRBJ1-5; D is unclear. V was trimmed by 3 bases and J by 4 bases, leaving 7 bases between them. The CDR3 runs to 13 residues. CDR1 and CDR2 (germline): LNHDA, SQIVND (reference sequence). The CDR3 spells CASSILANQPQHF. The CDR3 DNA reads TGTGCCAGTAGTATCCTCGCAAATCAGCCCCAGCATTTT.

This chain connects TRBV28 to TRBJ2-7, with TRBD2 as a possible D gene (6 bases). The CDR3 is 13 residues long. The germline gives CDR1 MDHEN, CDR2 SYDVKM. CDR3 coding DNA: TGTTCAACGAGGAGGGTAAGCTCCTACGAGCAGTACTTC. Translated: CSTRRVSSYEQYF.

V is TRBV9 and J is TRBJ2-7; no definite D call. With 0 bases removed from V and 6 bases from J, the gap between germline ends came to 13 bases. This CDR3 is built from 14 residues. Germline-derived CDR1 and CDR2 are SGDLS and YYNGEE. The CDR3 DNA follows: TGTGCCAGCAGCGTAGGGTCGCAGTCGGGCGAGCAGTACTTC. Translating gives CASSVGSQSGEQYF. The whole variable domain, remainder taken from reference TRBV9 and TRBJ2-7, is DSGVTQTPKHLITATGQRVTLRCSPRSGDLSVYWYQQSLDQGLQFLIQYYNGEERAKGNILERFSAQQFPDLHSELNLSSLELGDSALYFCASSVGSQSGEQYFGPGTRLTVT.